The 8 T cell receptor beta chains below were found in one sample sequenced in a study of blood T cell repertoires in COVID-19. Sequencing used immunoSEQ multiplex PCR; TCRdb keeps in-frame clones, though not all of them. The sample gives 65,000 to 70,000 clones, around 86% of which show up once; more than 4.5% is in the top ten. Sequences were obtained from peripheral blood. The receptor source for this set is a man in his fifties with active COVID-19.

The rearrangement links TRBV23-1 to TRBJ1-5; TRBD1 might be the D (6 bases). TRBV23-1 is filed as an ORF, its function uncertain. V lost 8 bases and J 3 bases, leaving 17 bases between the germline ends. The CDR3 extends over 15 amino acids. CDR3 sequence reads: CASPQGTGNNQPQHF. CDR3 sequence (DNA): TGCGCCAGCCCCCAGGGCACAGGGAACAATCAGCCCCAGCATTTT.

The V and J genes are TRBV30 and TRBJ1-1; no reliable D call. The CDR3 totals 13 residues. Trimming removed 5 bases from V and 0 bases from J, with 10 bases in between. Germline CDR1 GTSNPN, CDR2 SVGIG (reference sequence). In DNA form, the CDR3 reads TGTGCCTGGTCCGTCTCTTTGAACACTGAAGCTTTCTTT. This codes for CAWSVSLNTEAFF.

This sequence joins TRBV29-1 and TRBJ1-2; 9 nucleotides align to TRBD1. Germline V gene lookup returns CDR1 SQVTM and CDR2 ANQGSEA. The CDR3 covers 14 residues. J gave up 4 bases and V 5 bases, and 8 bases lay outside the gene matches. In DNA, the CDR3 is TGCAGCGTTAACCTCGGGACAGGGAGCTATGGCTACACCTTC. Translating gives CSVNLGTGSYGYTF.

The chain couples TRBV7-9 to TRBJ2-1; 9 bases are shared with TRBD2. The V segment lost 1 base and the J segment 8 bases; nucleotides outside the gene matches: 6. CDR1 and CDR2 (germline): SEHNR, FQNEAQ (reference sequence). The CDR3 covers 15 residues. The CDR3 DNA reads as TGTGCCAGCAGCTTAGTGGCTAGCGGGGAAGATGAGCAGTTCTTC. Protein sequence: CASSLVASGEDEQFF. The variable domain in full, completed from reference TRBV7-9 and TRBJ2-1, reads DTGVSQNPRHKITKRGQNVTFRCDPISEHNRLYWYRQTLGQGPEFLTYFQNEAQLEKSRLLSDRFSAERPKGSFSTLEIQRTEQGDSAMYLCASSLVASGEDEQFFGPGTRLTVL.

The chain joins TRBV18 to TRBJ1-1, with D perhaps matching TRBD1 (6 bases). CDR3 length: 13 residues. Germline V gene data show CDR1 as KGHSH and CDR2 as LQKENI. The V end lost 6 bases, the J end lost 0 bases, and 8 bases lay between the germline ends. CDR3 sequence (DNA): TGTGCCAGCTCGGGGGACATGAACACTGAAGCTTTCTTT. Its translation: CASSGDMNTEAFF.

The chain couples TRBV11-2 to TRBJ2-2; 8 bases are shared with TRBD1. CDR3 length: 17 amino acids. The germline V gene has CDR1 SGHAT and CDR2 FQNNGV. J lost 5 bases, V lost 6 bases, and 14 bases had no gene match. CDR3 sequence: CASRDLRTGKDTGELFF. CDR3 coding DNA: TGTGCCAGCAGGGACCTTAGGACAGGGAAGGATACCGGGGAGCTGTTTTTT.

This chain connects TRBV3-1 (or the pseudogene TRBV3-2) to TRBJ2-7; 7 bases map to TRBD2. This CDR3 comprises 14 residues. Germline V CDR1 and CDR2: LGHDT, YNNKEL (reference sequence). The V segment lost 7 bases and the J segment 1 base; nucleotides outside the gene matches: 7. The CDR3 nucleotides read TGTGCCAGCAACTCACGGGGGGATTCCTACGAGCAGTACTTC. Protein product: CASNSRGDSYEQYF.

The chain is built from TRBV4-3 and TRBJ2-7, with a tentative D call TRBD2 (5 bases). The V gene lost 1 base and the J gene lost 6 bases, with 13 bases spanning the gap. The CDR3 extends over 14 amino acids. The germline CDR1 and CDR2 sequences are LGHNA and YSLEER. CDR3 coding DNA: TGCGCCAGCAGCCAAGGGCTAGCTCTGAGCGAGCAGTACTTC. It yields the protein CASSQGLALSEQYF.